This T cell receptor beta chain comes out of a study of blood T cells in healthy people across ages. There are a few counts of this clonotype. Primed by a sample-barcoded 5' primer and a J-beta primer mix, a second PCR proceeded for 7 to 11 cycles. TCRdb itself ran the 5' RACE reads through MiXCR, one entry per CDR3 protein. The sample yields roughly 800,000 distinct CDR3 sequences, more than 25% seen once. There are 15 residues in the CDR3. Germline V gene data show CDR1 as MNHEY and CDR2 as SVGAGI. These data were also filed under a second study, of T cells of mothers and their children.

This receptor was identified in a boy aged 5-17 years in good health. The sequenced sample was blood. The chain recombines TRBV6-5 with TRBJ2-1; 10 bases agree with TRBD1. The J call is doubtful: the DNA matches TRBJ2-5 better. CDR3: CASKRDRGYQETQYF. The DNA of the CDR3 is TGTGCCAGCAAAAGGGACAGGGGATATCAAGAGACCCAGTACTTC.